This T cell receptor (beta chain) was found in a study of radiotherapy plus CTLA-4 blockade in lung cancer. About the research overall: Patients showed objective responses in about 20% of cases, and disease control was achieved by under 35%.

Patients in the study, people with chemo-refractory metastatic non-small-cell lung cancer, received focal radiation plus ipilimumab CTLA-4 blockade. This CDR3 is built from 14 residues. Germline V gene sequence: CDR1 SGHKS, CDR2 YYEKEE (reference sequence). V lost 0 bases and J 0 bases, leaving 6 bases between the germline ends. Using immunoSEQ multiplex PCR, the repertoire was profiled, and TCRdb retains in-frame clones only, with some absent. The sample contains tens of thousands of clones, 55% to 80% of which appear only once. This chain joins TRBV5-5 and TRBJ1-1; no definite D call. The clonotype originates from a human donor with non-small cell lung cancer who had stable disease on radiotherapy plus ipilimumab. The sequenced sample was peripheral blood, obtained from a patient treated with radiotherapy plus ipilimumab. The CDR3 DNA reads TGTGCCAGCAGCTTGGTGTTCATGAACACTGAAGCTTTCTTT. Translating it yields CASSLVFMNTEAFF. Supplemented by reference TRBV5-5 and TRBJ1-1, the full variable domain reads DAGVTQSPTHLIKTRGQQVTLRCSPISGHKSVSWYQQVLGQGPQFIFQYYEKEERGRGNFPDRFSARQFPNYSSELNVNALLLGDSALYLCASSLVFMNTEAFFGQGTRLTVV.